The rows below give T cell receptor beta chains drawn from one sample of a study of T-cell memory formation after mild COVID-19. TCRdb itself ran the 5' RACE reads through MiXCR, one entry per CDR3 protein. The sample has about half a million distinct CDR3 sequences; 18% are singletons. Sequencing input: PBMCs or a T cell subset sorted from them (not recorded which). The receptors come from an adult woman who had mild COVID-19 (a few samples of this study predate the infection). Cell type and time point are not known. Both conserved end residues are part of each CDR3. D genes are given only for firm matches. The size entry is marked missing in some rows and otherwise reads once, few, many or a size class.

CDR3 DNA: TGTGCCAGCAGGACTACTAGCGGGGGGTACGAGCAGTACTTC
CDR3 protein: CASRTTSGGYEQYF
clone size: few
J gene: TRBJ2-7
D gene: TRBD2
V gene: TRBV6-5

CDR3 DNA: TGTGCCAGTAGTATACATCCACCAGAAGCTTTCTTT
CDR3 protein: CASSIHPPEAFF
clone size: NA
J gene: TRBJ1-1
D gene: NA
V gene: TRBV19

CDR3 DNA: TGTGCCAGCAGCGTAAACCTAGCGGGGAACAATGAGCAGTTCTTC
CDR3 protein: CASSVNLAGNNEQFF
clone size: NA
J gene: TRBJ2-1
D gene: TRBD2
V gene: TRBV9

CDR3 DNA: TGTGCCAGCAATCGACAGGGGGCTCTGAACACTGAAGCTTTCTTT
CDR3 protein: CASNRQGALNTEAFF
clone size: few
J gene: TRBJ1-1
D gene: TRBD1
V gene: TRBV7-9

CDR3 DNA: TGCAGTGCTAACCCCTTAGCGGAAAGCACAGATACGCAGTATTTT
CDR3 protein: CSANPLAESTDTQYF
clone size: few
J gene: TRBJ2-3
D gene: NA
V gene: TRBV20-1

CDR3 DNA: TGTGCCAGCAGCCCTGGGGGCGTGTCGGGCTACGAGCAGTACTTC
CDR3 protein: CASSPGGVSGYEQYF
clone size: NA
J gene: TRBJ2-7
D gene: NA
V gene: TRBV13

CDR3 DNA: TGTGCCAGCTCCCCCGGACAGCTCCTAAGGGGCTACACCTTC
CDR3 protein: CASSPGQLLRGYTF
clone size: few
J gene: TRBJ1-2
D gene: NA
V gene: TRBV18

CDR3 DNA: TGCAGTGCTACACCGGGACTAGCGGGAGTAAGGGGCGAGCAGTACTTC
CDR3 protein: CSATPGLAGVRGEQYF
clone size: few
J gene: TRBJ2-7
D gene: TRBD2
V gene: TRBV20-1

CDR3 DNA: TGCGCCAGCAGCAAACTAGCGGAGCGTAGGGGCGGGGAGCTGTTTTTT
CDR3 protein: CASSKLAERRGGELFF
clone size: NA
J gene: TRBJ2-2
D gene: TRBD2
V gene: TRBV4-1

CDR3 DNA: TGTGCCAGCAGACTTCGAGGGTTTGATAGCAATCAGCCCCAGCATTTT
CDR3 protein: CASRLRGFDSNQPQHF
clone size: NA
J gene: TRBJ1-5
D gene: NA
V gene: TRBV6-1

CDR3 DNA: TGTGCCAGCAGTTTAACCGCAGGGGACGTGAGGACAGATACGCAGTATTTT
CDR3 protein: CASSLTAGDVRTDTQYF
clone size: NA
J gene: TRBJ2-3
D gene: NA
V gene: TRBV27

CDR3 DNA: TGTGCCACCAGCTCCGGGACAGACTACTACGAGCAGTACTTC
CDR3 protein: CATSSGTDYYEQYF
clone size: few
J gene: TRBJ2-7
D gene: TRBD1
V gene: TRBV24-1

CDR3 DNA: TGCGCCAGCAGCTTACTTGGCCCGTCAGCTTCGGGCGAGCAGTACTTC
CDR3 protein: CASSLLGPSASGEQYF
clone size: few
J gene: TRBJ2-7
D gene: NA
V gene: TRBV5-1

CDR3 DNA: TGCGCCAGCAGCCAAGCTTTCGAGCAGTTCTTC
CDR3 protein: CASSQAFEQFF
clone size: many
J gene: TRBJ2-1
D gene: NA
V gene: TRBV4-1

CDR3 DNA: TGCAGTGCTCCAAGCGGGAGGTATTACAATGAGCAGTTCTTC
CDR3 protein: CSAPSGRYYNEQFF
clone size: few
J gene: TRBJ2-1
D gene: TRBD2
V gene: TRBV20-1

CDR3 DNA: TGTGCCACCAGTGATACCCGGGACAGGTCCGAGGATACGCAGTATTTT
CDR3 protein: CATSDTRDRSEDTQYF
clone size: few
J gene: TRBJ2-3
D gene: TRBD1
V gene: TRBV24-1

CDR3 DNA: TGTGCCAGCAGCTTAGTTGGGAAAGGGACCTCCAATGAGCAGTTCTTC
CDR3 protein: CASSLVGKGTSNEQFF
clone size: NA
J gene: TRBJ2-1
D gene: NA
V gene: TRBV7-2

CDR3 DNA: TGTGCCACCAGTGATTTCCCGGGACAGATGACCTACGAGCAGTACTTC
CDR3 protein: CATSDFPGQMTYEQYF
clone size: NA
J gene: TRBJ2-7
D gene: TRBD1
V gene: TRBV24-1

CDR3 DNA: TGTGCCAGCAGTTTCCCCTGGGGAGATACGCAGTATTTT
CDR3 protein: CASSFPWGDTQYF
clone size: NA
J gene: TRBJ2-3
D gene: NA
V gene: TRBV12-3/TRBV12-4

CDR3 DNA: TGCAGTGCTAGGGATACTAGCGGGGCGTCCTACGAGCAGTACTTC
CDR3 protein: CSARDTSGASYEQYF
clone size: NA
J gene: TRBJ2-7
D gene: TRBD2
V gene: TRBV20-1

CDR3 DNA: TGTGCCAGCAGCTCTAGTTCGGTGTGGGGCCTGGGAGATACGCAGTATTTT
CDR3 protein: CASSSSSVWGLGDTQYF
clone size: few
J gene: TRBJ2-3
D gene: NA
V gene: TRBV3-1

CDR3 DNA: TGCGCCAGCAGCTTGGCCAAGCAGGGGGTCACTGAAGCTTTCTTT
CDR3 protein: CASSLAKQGVTEAFF
clone size: NA
J gene: TRBJ1-1
D gene: TRBD1
V gene: TRBV5-1

CDR3 DNA: TGTGCCTGGACGTTAGGGAGGGGCACTGAAGCTTTCTTT
CDR3 protein: CAWTLGRGTEAFF
clone size: few
J gene: TRBJ1-1
D gene: NA
V gene: TRBV30

CDR3 DNA: TGTGCCATCGGACGAAGACAAGAGGATGAGCAGTTCTTC
CDR3 protein: CAIGRRQEDEQFF
clone size: few
J gene: TRBJ2-1
D gene: NA
V gene: TRBV10-3

CDR3 DNA: TGTGCCAGCAGCCCCGGGGGGGCGCGGGATACGCAGTATTTT
CDR3 protein: CASSPGGARDTQYF
clone size: NA
J gene: TRBJ2-3
D gene: TRBD2
V gene: TRBV6-2/TRBV6-3